The sequence of this T cell receptor (beta chain) was determined in a study of blood T cell repertoires in COVID-19. Whole-study context: Spain, Italy and the United States supplied samples that represented acute and convalescent COVID-19. PBMCs, B-cell-depleted T cells, or T cells provided the cDNA or gDNA that made up the material.

Per the authors' pipeline: Amplifying reference gene primers gave estimates of nucleated cell counts. TCRdb's copy holds only in-frame clones and misses some; the assay was immunoSEQ multiplex PCR. For V, J and clone size, that table is used; D and trimming come from the DNA. The data contain about 39,000 clones, roughly nine tenths of them singletons. The sample was peripheral blood. The origin of this receptor is a man between 60 and 75 years old with acute or convalescent COVID-19.

The CDR3 DNA reads TGTGCCAGCAGTGGGTTGGGACACTTGAACACTGAAGCTTTCTTT. Translation gives CASSGLGHLNTEAFF. The rearrangement links TRBV2 to TRBJ1-1; weak D call: TRBD1 (6 bases). The CDR3 spans 15 residues. V lost 4 bases and J lost 0, with 12 bases in between. Germline V gene lookup returns CDR1 SNHLY and CDR2 FYNNEI.